This TCR beta chain is from a study of shared clonotypes between healthy human individuals. CDR1 and CDR2 (germline): SGDLS, YYNGEE. With 0 bases clipped from V and 5 bases from J, the junction kept 4 bases outside the gene matches. This CDR3 comprises 14 residues. Regarding the study as a whole: Naive CD4 clonotype sharing across several donors was approximately 5%. Specimens sampled were limited to blood, with tissue repertoires likely differing.

As regards this clone: What it binds is not known.

The repertoire was sequenced with immunoSEQ multiplex PCR; TCRdb's copy has only in-frame clones and lacks some. The repertoire consists of approximately 2,000,000 clones, with around 93% occurring once and the leading ten covering more than 1.5%. CD45RO-negative CD8 cells positively selected for CCR7 made up the naive population, which excluded terminally differentiated effector memory CD45RA+ cells. All participating donors were Caucasian adults from Nashville, Tennessee. The TCR originated in a man between 18 and 35 years old in good health. Some clones in this sample may be carry-over from other donors' samples. The chain is built from TRBV9 and TRBJ2-7; TRBD1 matches at 8 bases. Sequencing was performed on naive CD8+ T cells from PBMCs. The CDR3, as DNA: TGTGCCAGCAGCGTAGGACAGGGGTTTAACGAGCAGTACTTC. Its translation: CASSVGQGFNEQYF.